One and the same sample provided the 8 T cell receptor beta chains below, sequenced in a study of regulatory T cells in long-lasting Graves disease (dated by TCRdb to about 2021). The time point label for this specimen denotes: persistent/refractory GD, antithyroid drugs over 5 years with positive TRAb. RNA was extracted from PBMCs in TRIzol for both TCR sequencing and RNA sequencing. The receptor library was made with multiplex PCR. The sequencer was an Illumina HiSeq 4000. iRepertoire HTBI primers and Arm-PCR amplification of CDR3 regions were used to construct TCR beta libraries. The public reads were quality trimmed at Q25 with fastp and then assembled into clones with MiXCR by TCRdb, keeping productive beta chains. Rows with one shared CDR3 protein collapse into an entry with the most common genes and DNA. Across this sample there are about 470,000 distinct CDR3 sequences, with roughly 20% seen only once. The top ten constitute about 8.3% of the sample.

Sequenced here: peripheral blood mononuclear cells (PBMCs), sampled when the disease was refractory, from a patient treated with antithyroid drugs. These receptors were obtained from a female donor with Graves disease.

This clonotype was detected only a few times. The V gene is TRBV4-1, the J gene TRBJ2-7, with 7 bases lining up with TRBD2. The CDR3 loop spans 15 amino acids. V was pared by 0 bases and J by 7 bases, with 9 bases of the junction left unmatched. Germline V gene sequence: CDR1 MGHRA, CDR2 YSYEKL. The CDR3 coding sequence is TGCGCCAGCAGCCAAGATCTAGCGGAAAGCCGGGAGCAGTACTTC. This sequence encodes CASSQDLAESREQYF.

Many counts were recorded for this clonotype. The V call is TRBV28, the J call TRBJ2-7; D is perhaps TRBD2 (6 bases). The CDR3 sequence is 14 residues long. CDR1 and CDR2 (germline): MDHEN, SYDVKM. Trimming pared 3 bases from V and 3 bases from J, leaving 12 bases between. This chain's CDR3 is CASSLAGSFYEQYF. CDR3 bases: TGTGCCAGCAGTTTGGCCGGGAGTTTCTACGAGCAGTACTTC.

Concerning this clonotype: This may be a read error: a much more frequent sequence differs by one nucleotide. The V gene is TRBV30, the J gene TRBJ1-4; perhaps TRBD1 as D (6 bases). CDR1 and CDR2 (germline): GTSNPN, SVGIG (reference sequence). With 4 bases removed from V and 4 bases from J, the gap between germline ends came to 10 bases. This CDR3 spans 13 amino acids. In DNA form, the CDR3 reads TGTGCCTGGAAAGGGGGATTTAATGAAAAACTGTTTTTT. Translated: CAWKGGFNEKLFF.

The rearrangement uses TRBV30 and TRBJ1-2; D not certain. The CDR3 is 13 residues long. Germline V CDR1 and CDR2: GTSNPN, SVGIG (reference sequence). The V end was cut by 3 bases, the J end by 6 bases, with 14 bases between. The CDR3 nucleotides read TGTGCCTGGAGCAAGGGCGTTGAGAATGGCTACACCTTC. Its translation: CAWSKGVENGYTF.

This clonotype was detected only a few times. An end of the junction differs from the germline gene, which may be a read error. The chain links TRBV28 to TRBJ2-2; D might be TRBD2 (5 bases). This CDR3 spans 11 amino acids. Germline V lookup: CDR1 MDHEN, CDR2 SYDVKM. In nucleotides, the CDR3 is TGTGCCAGCAGTTTCGTCGGGAAGCTGTTTTTT. This sequence encodes CASSFVGKLFF.

This chain connects TRBV27 to TRBJ2-7; D gene ambiguous. Germline CDR1 and CDR2: MNHEY and SMNVEV (reference sequence). Trimming cost V 0 bases and J 4 bases, with 13 bases left between them. The CDR3 contains 15 residues. The CDR3 is CASSLSRASHYEQYF. The DNA for the CDR3 is TGTGCCAGCAGTTTATCCCGGGCCAGCCATTACGAGCAGTACTTC.

This clonotype was observed at least ten times. The V gene is TRBV4-3, the J gene TRBJ1-1, with D unresolved. CDR1 is LGHNA, CDR2 YSLEER, per germline. The V gene lost 4 bases and the J gene lost 0 bases, with 9 bases spanning the gap. The CDR3 sequence is 14 residues long. CDR3 sequence reads: CASSPGLVNTEAFF. CDR3 bases: TGCGCCAGCAGCCCGGGTCTGGTGAACACTGAAGCTTTCTTT.

This clonotype was counted at least ten times. The rearrangement uses TRBV2 and TRBJ2-7; D is ambiguous. Trimming shortened V by 3 bases and J by 5 bases, and 14 bases separated the two germline ends. Germline loops: CDR1 SNHLY, CDR2 FYNNEI. This CDR3 spans 14 amino acids. The CDR3 DNA reads TGTGCCAGCAGTGATATCGGCAGGACCAACGAGCAGTACTTC. This gives the protein CASSDIGRTNEQYF.